The present TCR beta chain was sequenced within a study of human CD8 memory T cell subsets. General study findings and limits: Similarly high diversity was seen in stem-like memory and precursor exhausted T cells, but not in effector memory cells. Chao1 estimates indicated that stem-like memory T cells may be more diverse than precursor exhausted T cells.

Researchers made TCR beta libraries via UMI-labeled 5' RACE. How the authors handled the data: Functional CDR3 beta clonotypes, numbering between roughly 2,700 and 20,000, were present in each TCR beta library. TCRdb fed the 5' RACE reads into MiXCR, producing one record per CDR3 protein. For this entry, the V and J calls and clone size follow TCRdb and not the study's own pipeline. The table shows around 8,200 distinct CDR3 sequences, with around 4% occurring only once. This clonotype was counted many times. The antigen remains undetermined. It was by negative magnetic separation that total CD8+ T cells were enriched. Material for sequencing was CD8+ T cells from PBMCs. This receptor was taken from a human donor in good health.

CDR3 nucleotides: TGTGCCAGCAGCCTTGGGACTTCCCATTACAATGAGCAGTTCTTC. Its protein is CASSLGTSHYNEQFF. The chain couples TRBV14 to TRBJ2-1, with D tentatively TRBD2 (6 bases). The CDR3 totals 15 residues. Germline assignment: CDR1 SGHDN and CDR2 FVKESK. V lost 4 bases and J lost 4, with 14 bases in between.